Below, 2 T cell receptor beta chains from the same sample are listed, as sequenced in a study of T cell repertoires in cytomegalovirus infection. One entry per CDR3 protein results from TCRdb running MiXCR on the reads. The table records hundreds of thousands of distinct CDR3 sequences, roughly 26% of them present only once. Sequencing was performed on CD8+ T cells from PBMCs. The receptor source for this set is a human donor in good health (CMV status not recorded). Some clones in this sample may be carry-over from other donors' samples.

A few counts support this clonotype. A read error is possible here, since a much larger clone lies one base away. The gene calls are TRBV7-2 and TRBJ2-1; D is ambiguous. Per the germline V gene, CDR1 is SGHTA and CDR2 is FQGNSA. The CDR3 totals 14 residues. The CDR3 coding sequence is TGTGTCAGCAGCCTTCGACCCCCCCAGGATGAGCAGTTCTTC. Translated: CVSSLRPPQDEQFF.

The CDR3 DNA is TGCGCCAGCAGCTTGCTAGGTGTCACAGATACGCAGTATTTT. This encodes CASSLLGVTDTQYF. This rearrangement joins TRBV5-1 to TRBJ2-3, with D uncertain. In germline, CDR1 is SGHRS, CDR2 YFSETQ. Between the trimmed V and J ends, which lost 1 base and 2 bases, there was a span of 8 bases. The CDR3 is made up of 14 amino acids.